These T cell receptor beta chains were read from a single sample in a study of T cell responses to AZD1222 COVID-19 vaccine. Clones were sequenced by immunoSEQ multiplex PCR, and TCRdb holds only the in-frame ones, with some missing. This table holds about 150,000 clones, approximately 87% found once. The sample consisted of peripheral blood, taken 28 days after the second AZD1222 dose. All receptors come from an adult who received the AZD1222 COVID-19 vaccine. CDR3s include the opening cysteine and the closing phenylalanine or tryptophan. D genes are given only for firm matches. Clone size is given for some rows only: seen once, a few or many times, or a class if the clone is expanded.

d_call: -
clone_size: once
v_call: TRBV11-3
j_call: TRBJ2-3
cdr3_nt: TGTGCCAGCAGTTCCCCCGGGACAGCGGGGGATACGCAGTATTTT
cdr3_aa: CASSSPGTAGDTQYF

d_call: TRBD1
clone_size: -
v_call: TRBV11-2
j_call: TRBJ1-5
cdr3_nt: TGTGCCAGCAGCCAGGACAGGGATATCGGTCAGCCCCAGCATTTT
cdr3_aa: CASSQDRDIGQPQHF

d_call: -
clone_size: once
v_call: TRBV12-2
j_call: TRBJ2-3
cdr3_nt: TGTGCAAGTCGCTTAGGCGGTGGCGGGACAAGCACAGATACGCAGTATTTT
cdr3_aa: CASRLGGGGTSTDTQYF

d_call: TRBD2
clone_size: -
v_call: TRBV6-2/TRBV6-3
j_call: TRBJ2-4
cdr3_nt: TGTGCCAGCAGTCACGGGACTAGCGGAACCAAACTAGCCAAAAACATTCAGTACTTC
cdr3_aa: CASSHGTSGTKLAKNIQYF

d_call: -
clone_size: -
v_call: TRBV10-3
j_call: TRBJ2-7
cdr3_nt: TGTGCCATCAGTTCCTTAGGGGAGCACGGCGACGAGCAGTACTTC
cdr3_aa: CAISSLGEHGDEQYF

d_call: -
clone_size: -
v_call: TRBV5-1
j_call: TRBJ1-1
cdr3_nt: TGCGCCAGCAGCAATACAGGGTCGACTGAAGCTTTCTTT
cdr3_aa: CASSNTGSTEAFF

d_call: -
clone_size: -
v_call: TRBV27
j_call: TRBJ1-5
cdr3_nt: TGTGCCAGCAGTGTGACAGCGCATAGCAATCAGCCCCAGCATTTT
cdr3_aa: CASSVTAHSNQPQHF

d_call: -
clone_size: few
v_call: TRBV15
j_call: TRBJ1-5
cdr3_nt: TGTGCCACCAGCGGGGGGTATAGCAATCAGCCCCAGCATTTT
cdr3_aa: CATSGGYSNQPQHF

d_call: -
clone_size: -
v_call: TRBV28
j_call: TRBJ2-7
cdr3_nt: TGTGCCAGCAGTCCGGCCGTAACCTCCTACGAGCAGTACTTC
cdr3_aa: CASSPAVTSYEQYF

d_call: -
clone_size: -
v_call: TRBV5-6
j_call: TRBJ2-3
cdr3_nt: TGTGCCAGCAGCTTGGTGGCAGGTACCACAGATACGCAGTATTTT
cdr3_aa: CASSLVAGTTDTQYF

d_call: -
clone_size: -
v_call: TRBV27
j_call: TRBJ2-3
cdr3_nt: TGTGCCAGCAGTTTATCCCACCTCACAGATACGCAGTATTTT
cdr3_aa: CASSLSHLTDTQYF

d_call: -
clone_size: -
v_call: TRBV4-1
j_call: TRBJ1-3
cdr3_nt: TGCGCCAGCAGCCAACCCACCGGACCCCGTGGAAACACCATATATTTT
cdr3_aa: CASSQPTGPRGNTIYF

d_call: -
clone_size: -
v_call: TRBV5-4
j_call: TRBJ1-1
cdr3_nt: TGTGCCAGCAGCCTATCGGGACTTTCGACCCCTGAAGCTTTCTTT
cdr3_aa: CASSLSGLSTPEAFF

d_call: -
clone_size: -
v_call: TRBV7-2
j_call: TRBJ2-3
cdr3_nt: TGTGCCAGCAGACCTAGCACAGATACGCAGTATTTT
cdr3_aa: CASRPSTDTQYF

d_call: -
clone_size: -
v_call: TRBV2
j_call: TRBJ1-5
cdr3_nt: TGTGCCAGCACCAGGGTGGGACCGGGAAGGCCCCAGCATTTT
cdr3_aa: CASTRVGPGRPQHF